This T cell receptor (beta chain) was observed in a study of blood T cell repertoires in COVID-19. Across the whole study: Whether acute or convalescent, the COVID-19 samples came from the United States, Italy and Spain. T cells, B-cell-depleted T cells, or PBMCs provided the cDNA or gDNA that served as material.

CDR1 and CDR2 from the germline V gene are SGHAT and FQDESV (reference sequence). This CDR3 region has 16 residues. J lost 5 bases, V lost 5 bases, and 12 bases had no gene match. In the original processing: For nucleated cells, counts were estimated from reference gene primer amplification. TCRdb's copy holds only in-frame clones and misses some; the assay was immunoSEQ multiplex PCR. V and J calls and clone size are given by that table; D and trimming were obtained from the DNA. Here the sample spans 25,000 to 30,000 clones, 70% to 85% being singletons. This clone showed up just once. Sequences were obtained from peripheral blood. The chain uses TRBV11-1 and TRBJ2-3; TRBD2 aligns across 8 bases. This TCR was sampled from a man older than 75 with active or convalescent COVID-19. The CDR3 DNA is TGTGCCAGCAGCGATGAACCGGGACTAGGTCTAGATACGCAGTATTTT. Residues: CASSDEPGLGLDTQYF.